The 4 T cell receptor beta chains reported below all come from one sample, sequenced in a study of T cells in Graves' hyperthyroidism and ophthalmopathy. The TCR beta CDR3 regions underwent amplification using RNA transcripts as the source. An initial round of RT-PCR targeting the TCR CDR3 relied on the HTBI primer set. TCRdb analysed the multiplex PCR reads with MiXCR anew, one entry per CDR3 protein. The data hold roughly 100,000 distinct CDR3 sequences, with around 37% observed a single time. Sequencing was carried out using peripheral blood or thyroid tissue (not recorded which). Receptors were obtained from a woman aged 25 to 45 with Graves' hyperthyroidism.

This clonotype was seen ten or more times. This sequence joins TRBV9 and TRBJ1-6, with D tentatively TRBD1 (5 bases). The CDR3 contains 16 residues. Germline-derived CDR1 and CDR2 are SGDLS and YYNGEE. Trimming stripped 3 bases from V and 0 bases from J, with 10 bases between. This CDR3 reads CASSAGGSSYNSPLHF. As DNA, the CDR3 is TGTGCCAGCAGCGCCGGGGGGAGCTCCTATAATTCACCCCTCCACTTT.

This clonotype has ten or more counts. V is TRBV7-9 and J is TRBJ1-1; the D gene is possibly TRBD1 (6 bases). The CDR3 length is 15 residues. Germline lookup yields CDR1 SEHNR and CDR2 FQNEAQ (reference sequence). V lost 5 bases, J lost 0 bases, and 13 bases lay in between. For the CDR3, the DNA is TGTGCCAGCAGCGAGGGGGGGAGGCTGAACACTGAAGCTTTCTTT. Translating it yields CASSEGGRLNTEAFF.

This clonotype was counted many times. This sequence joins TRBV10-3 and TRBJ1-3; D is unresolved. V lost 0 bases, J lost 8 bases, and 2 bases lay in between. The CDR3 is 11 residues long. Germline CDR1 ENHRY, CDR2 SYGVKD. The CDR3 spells CAISESDTIYF. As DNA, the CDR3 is TGTGCCATCAGTGAGTCGGACACCATATATTTT.

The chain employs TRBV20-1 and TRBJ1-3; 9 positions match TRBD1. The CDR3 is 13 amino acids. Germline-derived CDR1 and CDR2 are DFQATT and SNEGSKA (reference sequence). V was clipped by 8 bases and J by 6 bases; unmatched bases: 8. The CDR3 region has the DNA TGCAGTCCCTCGGGACAGGGCCCAAACACCATATATTTT. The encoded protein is CSPSGQGPNTIYF.